This is a list of T cell receptor beta chains from one sample in a study of blood T cell repertoires in COVID-19. Data came from immunoSEQ multiplex PCR; TCRdb stores just in-frame clones and leaves some out. Counted here are more than 85,000 clones, approximately 90% occurring once; the ten biggest clones make up around 1.1%. Material for sequencing was peripheral blood. These receptors all come from a human donor in a cohort sampled during active COVID-19. Both conserved end residues are part of each CDR3. The D gene is left open where the match is weak.

-,TRBV4-2,CASSQYIGVETQYF
-,TRBV12-3/TRBV12-4,CASRRATNEKLFF
-,TRBV7-9,CASRKVQVNTEAFF
TRBD1,TRBV28,CASSLYGTGATDTQYF
TRBD2,TRBV19,CASSISGLAGGGNIQYF
-,TRBV6-5,CASFLYEQYF
-,TRBV9,CASRQGSSGYNEQFF
-,TRBV7-3,CASSSPEVRDICGYTF
TRBD1,TRBV15,CATSRIGTGRNYEQYF
TRBD2,TRBV6-4,CASSPTSVSYNEQFF
TRBD2,TRBV4-1,CASSQVGTSGSRAYNEQFF
TRBD1,TRBV9,CASSGPGQAITEAFF
-,TRBV21-1,CASGYQPQHF
TRBD1,TRBV4-1,CASSSEGQGGTEAFF
-,TRBV7-9,CASSLTPNTGELFF
TRBD1,TRBV4-2,CASSQDSDREPFF
-,TRBV27,CASSLSATHGSSEQYF
TRBD1,TRBV7-9,CASSLGARTGFYEQFF
TRBD2,TRBV9,CASSVTSGGRGNTQYF
-,TRBV4-3,CASSQDEKANTGELFF
TRBD2,TRBV7-3,CASSPLAGVVYNEQFF
TRBD2,TRBV27,CASSSKTSGRNEQYF
-,TRBV5-6,CASSLNGPSGNTIYF
TRBD1,TRBV25-1,CASSVGQLNYGYTF
-,TRBV5-3,CARTPVGTHSSYNEQFF
-,TRBV4-1,CASSQEGASGLAKNIQYF
-,TRBV2,CASSKEGPAEAFF
TRBD1,TRBV28,CASSFRPGGVETQYF
TRBD1,TRBV14,CASSQGIAGANRGGLSGNTIYF